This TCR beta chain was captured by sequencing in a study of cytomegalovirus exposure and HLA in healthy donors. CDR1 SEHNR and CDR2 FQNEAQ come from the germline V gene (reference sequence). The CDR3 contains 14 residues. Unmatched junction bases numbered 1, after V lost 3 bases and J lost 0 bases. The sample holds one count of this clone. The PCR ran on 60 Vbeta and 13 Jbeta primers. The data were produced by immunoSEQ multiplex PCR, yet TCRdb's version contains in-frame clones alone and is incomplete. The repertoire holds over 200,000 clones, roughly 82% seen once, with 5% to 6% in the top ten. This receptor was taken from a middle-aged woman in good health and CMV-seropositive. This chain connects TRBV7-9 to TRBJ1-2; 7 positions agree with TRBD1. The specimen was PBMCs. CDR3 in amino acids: CASSFGTANYGYTF. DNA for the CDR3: TGTGCCAGCAGCTTCGGGACAGCTAACTATGGCTACACCTTC.